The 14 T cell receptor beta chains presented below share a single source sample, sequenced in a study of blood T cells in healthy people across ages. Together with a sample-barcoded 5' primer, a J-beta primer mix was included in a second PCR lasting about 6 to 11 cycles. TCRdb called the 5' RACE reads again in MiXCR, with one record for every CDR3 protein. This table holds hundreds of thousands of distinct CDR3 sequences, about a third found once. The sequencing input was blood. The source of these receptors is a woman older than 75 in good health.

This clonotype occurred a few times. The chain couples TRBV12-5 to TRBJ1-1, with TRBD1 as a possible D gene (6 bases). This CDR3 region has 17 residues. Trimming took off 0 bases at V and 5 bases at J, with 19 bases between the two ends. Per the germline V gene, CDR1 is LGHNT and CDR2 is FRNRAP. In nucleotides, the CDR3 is TGTGCTAGTGGTTTGGTACTTGATAGGCAGGGGTCGACTGAAGCTTTCTTT. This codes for CASGLVLDRQGSTEAFF.

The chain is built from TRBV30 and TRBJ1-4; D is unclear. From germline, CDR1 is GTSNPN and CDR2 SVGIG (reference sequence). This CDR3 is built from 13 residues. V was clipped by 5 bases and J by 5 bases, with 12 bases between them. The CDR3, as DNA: TGTGCCTGGGCAATAGGGTGGAATGAAAAACTGTTTTTT. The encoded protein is CAWAIGWNEKLFF. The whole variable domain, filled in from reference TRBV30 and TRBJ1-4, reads SQTIHQWPATLVQPVGSPLSLECTVEGTSNPNLYWYRQAAGRGLQLLFYSVGIGQISSEVPQNLSASRPQDRQFILSSKKLLLSDSGFYLCAWAIGWNEKLFFGSGTQLSVL.

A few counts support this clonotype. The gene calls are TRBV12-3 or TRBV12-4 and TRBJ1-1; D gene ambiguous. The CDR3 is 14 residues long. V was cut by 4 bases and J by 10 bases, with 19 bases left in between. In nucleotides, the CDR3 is TGTGCCAGCAGTTCTTTCCCGGGCCCTTGGGGAGCTTTCTTT. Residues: CASSSFPGPWGAFF.

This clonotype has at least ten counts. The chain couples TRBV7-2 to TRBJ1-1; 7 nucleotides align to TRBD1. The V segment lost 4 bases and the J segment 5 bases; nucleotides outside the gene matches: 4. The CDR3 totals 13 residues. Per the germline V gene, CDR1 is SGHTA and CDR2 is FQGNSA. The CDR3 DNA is TGTGCCAGCAGCTCTACGACAGGGACTGAAGCTTTCTTT. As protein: CASSSTTGTEAFF.

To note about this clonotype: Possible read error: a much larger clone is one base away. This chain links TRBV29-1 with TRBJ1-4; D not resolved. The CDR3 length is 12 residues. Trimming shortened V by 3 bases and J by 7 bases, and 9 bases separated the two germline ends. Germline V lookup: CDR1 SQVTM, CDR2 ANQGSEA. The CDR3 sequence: CSVDVAGEKLFF. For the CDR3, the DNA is TGCAGCGTTGACGTGGCGGGTGAAAAACTGTTTTTT. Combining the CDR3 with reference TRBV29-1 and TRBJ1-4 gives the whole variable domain SAVISQKPSRDICQRGTSLTIQCQVDSQVTMMFWYRQQPGQSLTLIATANQGSEATYESGFVIDKFPISRPNLTFSTLTVSNMSPEDSSIYLCSVDVAGEKLFFGSGTQLSVL.

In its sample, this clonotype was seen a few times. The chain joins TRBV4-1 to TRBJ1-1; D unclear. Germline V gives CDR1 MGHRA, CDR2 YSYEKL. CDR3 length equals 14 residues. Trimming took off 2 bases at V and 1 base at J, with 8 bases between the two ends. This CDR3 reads CASSQWRQNTEAFF. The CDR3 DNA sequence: TGCGCCAGCAGCCAATGGAGACAGAACACTGAAGCTTTCTTT.

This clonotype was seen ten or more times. This CDR3 is CSVNPQPPLDTQYF. The CDR3 DNA reads TGCAGTGTCAATCCCCAGCCCCCCTTAGATACGCAGTATTTT. J is TRBJ2-3 and V is TRBV20-1; D not resolved. The V gene's germline CDR1 is DFQATT and CDR2 SNEGSKA (reference sequence). V lost 7 bases and J 5 bases, leaving 19 bases between the germline ends. This CDR3 spans 14 amino acids.

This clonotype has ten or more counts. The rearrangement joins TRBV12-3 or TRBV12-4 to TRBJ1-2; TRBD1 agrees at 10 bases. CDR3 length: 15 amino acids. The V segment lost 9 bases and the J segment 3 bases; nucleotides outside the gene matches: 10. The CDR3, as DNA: TGTGCCAGAGGGGGACAGGGGCTAGTAGACTATGGCTACACCTTC. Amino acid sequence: CARGGQGLVDYGYTF.

The CDR3 loop reads CSARDFQNGEQYF. The CDR3 coding sequence is TGCAGTGCTAGAGATTTCCAGAATGGCGAGCAGTACTTC. The J gene is TRBJ2-5, the V gene TRBV20-1; D remains ambiguous. The J call is doubtful: the DNA matches TRBJ2-7 better. The CDR3 is made up of 13 amino acids. Per germline, CDR1 DFQATT and CDR2 SNEGSKA (reference sequence).

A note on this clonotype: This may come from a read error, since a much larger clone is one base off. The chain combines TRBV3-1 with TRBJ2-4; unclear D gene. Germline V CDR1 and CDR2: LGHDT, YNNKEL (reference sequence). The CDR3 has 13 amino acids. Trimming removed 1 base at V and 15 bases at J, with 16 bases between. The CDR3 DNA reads TGTGCCAGCAGCCAAGGGGCTGTAGACGAGCGGTACTTC. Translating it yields CASSQGAVDERYF.

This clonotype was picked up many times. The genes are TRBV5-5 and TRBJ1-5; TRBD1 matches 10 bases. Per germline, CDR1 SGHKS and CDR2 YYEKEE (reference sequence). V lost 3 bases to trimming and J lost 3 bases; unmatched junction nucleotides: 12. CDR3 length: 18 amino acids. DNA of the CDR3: TGTGCCAGCAGCTCAATACCGGGACAGGGGATATACAATCAGCCCCAGCATTTT. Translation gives CASSSIPGQGIYNQPQHF.

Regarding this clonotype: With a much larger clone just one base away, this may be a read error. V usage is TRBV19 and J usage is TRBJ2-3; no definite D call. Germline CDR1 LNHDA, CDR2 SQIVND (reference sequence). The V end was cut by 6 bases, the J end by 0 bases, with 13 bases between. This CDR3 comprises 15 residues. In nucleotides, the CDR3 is TGTGCCAGTAGGCTGACTGCCTCTAGCACAGATACGCAGTATTTT. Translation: CASRLTASSTDTQYF.

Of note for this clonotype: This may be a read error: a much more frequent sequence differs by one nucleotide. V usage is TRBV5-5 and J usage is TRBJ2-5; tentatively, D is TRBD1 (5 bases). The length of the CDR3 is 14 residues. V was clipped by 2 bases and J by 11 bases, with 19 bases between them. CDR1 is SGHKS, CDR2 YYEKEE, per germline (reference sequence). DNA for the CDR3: TGTGCCAGCAGCTTAAAGGGGCTCGCTTCGGAGCAGTACTTC. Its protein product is CASSLKGLASEQYF.

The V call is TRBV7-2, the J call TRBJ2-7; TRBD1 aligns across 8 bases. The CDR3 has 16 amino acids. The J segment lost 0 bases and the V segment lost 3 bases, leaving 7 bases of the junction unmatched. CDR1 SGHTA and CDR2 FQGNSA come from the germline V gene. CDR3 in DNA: TGTGCCAGCAGCTTGGGCGGGACAGGTAGCTCCTACGAGCAGTACTTC. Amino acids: CASSLGGTGSSYEQYF. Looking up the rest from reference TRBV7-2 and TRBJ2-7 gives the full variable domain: GAGVSQSPSNKVTEKGKDVELRCDPISGHTALYWYRQSLGQGLEFLIYFQGNSAPDKSGLPSDRFSAERTGGSVSTLTIQRTQQEDSAVYLCASSLGGTGSSYEQYFGPGTRLTVT.